A single sample gave rise to the 6 T cell receptor beta chains below, sequenced in a study of PD-1 blockade in mismatch repair-deficient tumors. The repertoire was sequenced with immunoSEQ multiplex PCR; TCRdb's copy has only in-frame clones and lacks some. The profile shows some 100,000 clones, 82% of them singletons. The sequencing used peripheral blood, collected less than 37 weeks after starting pembrolizumab. The receptors here all came from an adult with mismatch repair-deficient cancer.

The rearrangement joins TRBV30 to TRBJ1-3, with unresolved D. Trimming left V 1 base short and J 4 bases short, with 5 bases between. The CDR3 runs 12 residues. The V gene's germline CDR1 is GTSNPN and CDR2 SVGIG (reference sequence). CDR3 loop: CAWSATGNTIYF. The CDR3 DNA reads as TGTGCCTGGAGTGCGACAGGAAACACCATATATTTT.

This clone was counted only a few times. This chain connects TRBV2 to TRBJ2-2, with D possibly called TRBD1 or TRBD2 (5 bases each). The V gene's germline CDR1 is SNHLY and CDR2 FYNNEI. V was cut by 7 bases and J by 7 bases, with 16 bases left in between. The CDR3 extends over 14 amino acids. Here the CDR3 reads CASKDGASRGELFF. The CDR3 nucleotides are TGTGCCAGCAAAGACGGGGCCTCCCGCGGGGAGCTGTTTTTT.

The V and J genes are TRBV19 and TRBJ1-2; TRBD1 aligns across 9 bases. The CDR3 totals 14 residues. J gave up 7 bases and V 5 bases, and 8 bases lay outside the gene matches. Germline V gives CDR1 LNHDA, CDR2 SQIVND (reference sequence). For the CDR3, the DNA is TGTGCCAGTAGTCCCCTAGGGACAGGGCTTGGCTACACCTTC. Its protein product is CASSPLGTGLGYTF.

This sequence joins TRBV9 and TRBJ2-7; D remains unclear. The germline V gene has CDR1 SGDLS and CDR2 YYNGEE. The CDR3 is 13 residues long. V lost 4 bases and J 3 bases, leaving 11 bases between the germline ends. CDR3: CASSSQSRYEQYF. DNA of the CDR3: TGTGCCAGCAGCTCCCAGTCACGCTACGAGCAGTACTTC.

This clone has more than one count but fewer than ten. In the same sample, other DNA sequences code for this CDR3. The chain has TRBV5-3 and TRBJ1-2; no reliable D call. TRBV5-3 is flagged as an ORF with uncertain function. V lost 1 base to trimming and J lost 0 bases, with 7 bases between them. The length of the CDR3 is 14 residues. This chain's CDR3 is CARSLKGTNYGYTF. CDR3 nucleotides: TGTGCCAGAAGCTTGAAGGGAACTAACTATGGCTACACCTTC.

This chain joins TRBV15 and TRBJ1-2; D is possibly TRBD1 (6 bases). The V gene's germline CDR1 is LNHNV and CDR2 YYDKDF (reference sequence). The length of the CDR3 is 14 residues. V was trimmed by 3 bases and J by 10 bases, leaving 18 bases between them. Here the CDR3 reads CATSSFWSQGDYTF. CDR3 sequence (DNA): TGTGCCACCAGCAGCTTTTGGTCACAGGGCGACTACACCTTC.